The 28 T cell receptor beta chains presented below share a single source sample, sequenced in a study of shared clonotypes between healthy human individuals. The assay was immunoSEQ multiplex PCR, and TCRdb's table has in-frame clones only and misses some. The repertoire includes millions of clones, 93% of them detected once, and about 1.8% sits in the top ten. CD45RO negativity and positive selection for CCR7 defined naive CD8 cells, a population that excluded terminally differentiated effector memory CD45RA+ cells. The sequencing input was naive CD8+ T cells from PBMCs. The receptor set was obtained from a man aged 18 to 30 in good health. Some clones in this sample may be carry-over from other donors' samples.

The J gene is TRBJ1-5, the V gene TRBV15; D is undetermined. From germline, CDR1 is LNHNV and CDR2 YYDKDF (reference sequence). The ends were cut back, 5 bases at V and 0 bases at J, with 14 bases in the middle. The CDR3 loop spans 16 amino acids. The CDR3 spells CATSSRRSDSNQPQHF. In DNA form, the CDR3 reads TGTGCCACCAGCTCCCGTAGGTCCGATAGCAATCAGCCCCAGCATTTT.

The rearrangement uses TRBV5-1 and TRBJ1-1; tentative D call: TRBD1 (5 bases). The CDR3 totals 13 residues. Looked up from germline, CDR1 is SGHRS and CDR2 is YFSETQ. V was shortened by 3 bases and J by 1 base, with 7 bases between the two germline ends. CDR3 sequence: CASSWGSNTEAFF. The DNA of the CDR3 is TGCGCCAGCAGCTGGGGCTCGAACACTGAAGCTTTCTTT.

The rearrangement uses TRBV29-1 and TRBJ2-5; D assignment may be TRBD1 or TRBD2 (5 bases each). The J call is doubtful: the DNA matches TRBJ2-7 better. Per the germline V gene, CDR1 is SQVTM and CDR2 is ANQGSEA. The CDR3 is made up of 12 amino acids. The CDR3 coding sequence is TGCAGCGTGGGGGACCCCACCTACGAGCAGTACTTC. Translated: CSVGDPTYEQYF.

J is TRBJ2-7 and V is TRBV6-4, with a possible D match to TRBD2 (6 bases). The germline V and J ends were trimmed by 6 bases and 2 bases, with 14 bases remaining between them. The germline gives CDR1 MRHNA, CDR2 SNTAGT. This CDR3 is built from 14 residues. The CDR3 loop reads CASSPRDGTYEQYF. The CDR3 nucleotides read TGTGCCAGCAGCCCGCGGGACGGGACCTACGAGCAGTACTTC.

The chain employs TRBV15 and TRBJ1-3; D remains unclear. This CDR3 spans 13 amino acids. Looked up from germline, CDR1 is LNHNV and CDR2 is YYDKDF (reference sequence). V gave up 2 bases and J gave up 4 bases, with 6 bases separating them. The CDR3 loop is CATSRPNGNTIYF. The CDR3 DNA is TGTGCCACCAGCAGACCCAACGGAAACACCATATATTTT.

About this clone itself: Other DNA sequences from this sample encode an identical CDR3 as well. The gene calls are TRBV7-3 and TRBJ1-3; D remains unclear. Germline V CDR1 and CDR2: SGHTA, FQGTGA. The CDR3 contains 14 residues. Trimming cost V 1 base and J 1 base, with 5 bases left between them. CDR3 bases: TGTGCCAGCAGCTTAAGCGGGTCTGGAAACACCATATATTTT. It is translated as CASSLSGSGNTIYF.

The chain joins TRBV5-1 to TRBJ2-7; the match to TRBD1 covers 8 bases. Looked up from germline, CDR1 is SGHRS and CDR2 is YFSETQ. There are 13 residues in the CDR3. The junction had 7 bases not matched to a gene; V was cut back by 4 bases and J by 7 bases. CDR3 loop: CASSQGQGNEQYF. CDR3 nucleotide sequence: TGCGCCAGCAGCCAAGGACAGGGCAATGAGCAGTACTTC.

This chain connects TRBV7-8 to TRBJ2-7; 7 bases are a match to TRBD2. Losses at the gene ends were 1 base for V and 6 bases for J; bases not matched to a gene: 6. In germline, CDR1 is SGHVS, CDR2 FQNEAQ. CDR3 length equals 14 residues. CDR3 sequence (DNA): TGTGCCAGCAGCTTAGGGACTAGTCCGAGCGAGCAGTACTTC. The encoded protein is CASSLGTSPSEQYF.

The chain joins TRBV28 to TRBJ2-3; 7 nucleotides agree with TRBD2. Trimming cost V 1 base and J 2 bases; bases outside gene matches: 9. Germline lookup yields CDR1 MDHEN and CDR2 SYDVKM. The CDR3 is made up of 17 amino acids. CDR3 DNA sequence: TGTGCCAGCAGTTTATCAGGGTCTAGCGGTTACACAGATACGCAGTATTTT. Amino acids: CASSLSGSSGYTDTQYF.

The CDR3 sequence: CASSYSLDGDEQFF. The CDR3 DNA is TGTGCCAGCAGCTACAGCTTGGATGGCGATGAGCAGTTCTTC. V is TRBV5-6 and J is TRBJ2-1; D unclear. Trimming took off 3 bases at V and 8 bases at J, with 15 bases between the two ends. The CDR3 consists of 14 residues. Germline V gene data show CDR1 as SGHDT and CDR2 as YYEEEE.

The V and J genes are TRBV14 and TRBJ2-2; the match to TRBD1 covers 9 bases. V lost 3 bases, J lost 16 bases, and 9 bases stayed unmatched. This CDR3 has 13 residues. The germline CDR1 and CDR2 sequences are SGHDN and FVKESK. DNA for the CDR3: TGTGCCAGCAGCCAGATCAGGACAGGGGTGAAGTTTTTT. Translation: CASSQIRTGVKFF. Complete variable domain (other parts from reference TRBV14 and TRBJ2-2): EAGVTQFPSHSVIEKGQTVTLRCDPISGHDNLYWYRRVMGKEIKFLLHFVKESKQDESGMPNNRFLAERTGGTYSTLKVQPAELEDSGVYFCASSQIRTGVKFFGEGSRLTVL.

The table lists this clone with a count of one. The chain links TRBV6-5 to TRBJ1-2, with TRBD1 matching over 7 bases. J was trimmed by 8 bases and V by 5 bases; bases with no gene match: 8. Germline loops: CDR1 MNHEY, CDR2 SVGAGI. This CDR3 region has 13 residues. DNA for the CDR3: TGTGCCAGCAGTCGGACAGGAGGGCAGGGCTACACCTTC. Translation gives CASSRTGGQGYTF.

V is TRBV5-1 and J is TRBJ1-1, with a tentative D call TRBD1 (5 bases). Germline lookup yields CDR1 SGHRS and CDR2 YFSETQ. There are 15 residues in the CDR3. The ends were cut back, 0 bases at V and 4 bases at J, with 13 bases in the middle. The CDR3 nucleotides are TGCGCCAGCAGCTTGGTCTCCGCCGGGGCCACTGAAGCTTTCTTT. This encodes CASSLVSAGATEAFF.

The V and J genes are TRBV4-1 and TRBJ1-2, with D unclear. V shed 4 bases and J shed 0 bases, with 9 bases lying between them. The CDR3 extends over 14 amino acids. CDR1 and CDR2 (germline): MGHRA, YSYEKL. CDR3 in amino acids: CASSPAHSNYGYTF. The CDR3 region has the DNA TGCGCCAGCAGCCCCGCACACTCTAACTATGGCTACACCTTC.

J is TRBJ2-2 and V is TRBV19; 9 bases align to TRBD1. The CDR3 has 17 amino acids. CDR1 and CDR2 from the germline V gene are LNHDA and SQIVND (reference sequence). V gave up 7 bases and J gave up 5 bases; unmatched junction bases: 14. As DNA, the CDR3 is TGTGCCAGTACCTCACCGGGGGACAGGGTGGAGACCGGGGAGCTGTTTTTT. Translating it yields CASTSPGDRVETGELFF.

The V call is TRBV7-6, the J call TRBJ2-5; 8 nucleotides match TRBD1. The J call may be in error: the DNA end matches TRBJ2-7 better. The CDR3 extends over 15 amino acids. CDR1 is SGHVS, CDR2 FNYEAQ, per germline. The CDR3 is CASSADRGRVYEQYF. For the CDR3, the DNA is TGTGCCAGCAGCGCCGACAGGGGCCGAGTCTACGAGCAGTACTTC.

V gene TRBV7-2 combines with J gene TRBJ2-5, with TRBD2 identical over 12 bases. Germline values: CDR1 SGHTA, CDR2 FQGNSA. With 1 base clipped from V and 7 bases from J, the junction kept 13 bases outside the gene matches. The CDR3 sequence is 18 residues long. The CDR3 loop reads CASSLGFRLAGGMGTQYF. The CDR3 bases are TGTGCCAGCAGCTTAGGGTTTAGGCTAGCGGGAGGGATGGGGACCCAGTACTTC. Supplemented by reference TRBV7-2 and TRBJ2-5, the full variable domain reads GAGVSQSPSNKVTEKGKDVELRCDPISGHTALYWYRQSLGQGLEFLIYFQGNSAPDKSGLPSDRFSAERTGGSVSTLTIQRTQQEDSAVYLCASSLGFRLAGGMGTQYFGPGTRLLVL.

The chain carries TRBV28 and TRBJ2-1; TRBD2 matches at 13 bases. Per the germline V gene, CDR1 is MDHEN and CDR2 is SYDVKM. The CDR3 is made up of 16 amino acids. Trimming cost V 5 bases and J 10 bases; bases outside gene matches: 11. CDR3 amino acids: CASSPPTSGRPREQFF. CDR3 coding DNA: TGTGCCAGCAGTCCACCGACTAGCGGGAGGCCCCGGGAGCAGTTCTTC.

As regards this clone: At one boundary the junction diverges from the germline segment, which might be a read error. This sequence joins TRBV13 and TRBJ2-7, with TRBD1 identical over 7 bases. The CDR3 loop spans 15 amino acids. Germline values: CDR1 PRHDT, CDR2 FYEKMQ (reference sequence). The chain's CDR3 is CASSLGGQSSYEQYF. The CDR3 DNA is TGTGCCAGCAGCCTAGGGGGCCAGAGCTCCTACGAGCAGTACTTC.

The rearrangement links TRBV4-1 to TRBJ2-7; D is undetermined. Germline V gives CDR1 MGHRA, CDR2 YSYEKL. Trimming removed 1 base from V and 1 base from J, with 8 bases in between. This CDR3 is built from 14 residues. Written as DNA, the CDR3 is TGCGCCAGCAGCCAAGTGACTCGATCCTACGAGCAGTACTTC. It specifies CASSQVTRSYEQYF.

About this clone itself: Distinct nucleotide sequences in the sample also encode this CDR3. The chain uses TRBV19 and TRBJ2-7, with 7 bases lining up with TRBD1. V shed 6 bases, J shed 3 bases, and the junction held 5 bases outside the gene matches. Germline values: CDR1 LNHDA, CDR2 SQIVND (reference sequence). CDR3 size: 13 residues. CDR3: CASSPGQLYEQYF. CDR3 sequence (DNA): TGTGCCAGTAGCCCGGGACAGCTCTACGAGCAGTACTTC.

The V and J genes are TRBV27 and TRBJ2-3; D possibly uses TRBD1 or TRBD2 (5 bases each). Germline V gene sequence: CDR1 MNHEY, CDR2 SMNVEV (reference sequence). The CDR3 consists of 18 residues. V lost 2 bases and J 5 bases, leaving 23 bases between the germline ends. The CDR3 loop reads CASSLHLEAGPRGDTQYF. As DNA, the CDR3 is TGTGCCAGCAGTTTACATCTGGAGGCGGGCCCTAGGGGAGATACGCAGTATTTT.

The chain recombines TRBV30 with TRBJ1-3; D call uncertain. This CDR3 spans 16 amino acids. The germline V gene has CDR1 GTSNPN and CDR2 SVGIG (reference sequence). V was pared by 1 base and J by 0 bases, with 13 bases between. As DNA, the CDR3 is TGTGCCTGGAGTGCGCGGGGATTTAGCTCTGGAAACACCATATATTTT. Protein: CAWSARGFSSGNTIYF.

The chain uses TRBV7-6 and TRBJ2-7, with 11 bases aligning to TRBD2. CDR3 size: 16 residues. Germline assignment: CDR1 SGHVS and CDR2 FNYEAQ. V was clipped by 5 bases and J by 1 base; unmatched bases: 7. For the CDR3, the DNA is TGTGCCAGCAGCCCGACCCGGACTAGCGGGTCCTACGAGCAGTACTTC. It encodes CASSPTRTSGSYEQYF.

Here the CDR3 reads CASRRPGPSQETQYF. The CDR3 DNA sequence: TGTGCCAGTAGAAGACCCGGACCCAGCCAAGAGACCCAGTACTTC. V and J are TRBV28 and TRBJ2-5, with D hard to call. The CDR3 sequence is 15 residues long. Trimming removed 9 bases from V and 1 base from J, with 18 bases in between. CDR1 and CDR2 from the germline V gene are MDHEN and SYDVKM.

The CDR3: CASSLPQFQETQYF. The CDR3, as DNA: TGCGCCAGCAGCTTGCCCCAGTTTCAAGAGACCCAGTACTTC. The chain links TRBV5-1 to TRBJ2-5; no clear D. In germline, CDR1 is SGHRS, CDR2 YFSETQ. The CDR3 length is 14 residues. The V end lost 1 base, the J end lost 2 bases, and 9 bases lay between the germline ends.

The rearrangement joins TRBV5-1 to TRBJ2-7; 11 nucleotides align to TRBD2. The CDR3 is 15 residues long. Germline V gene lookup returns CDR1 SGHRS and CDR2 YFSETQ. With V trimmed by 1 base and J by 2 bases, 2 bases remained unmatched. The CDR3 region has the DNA TGCGCCAGCAGCTTGAAACTAGCGGGAGCCTACGAGCAGTACTTC. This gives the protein CASSLKLAGAYEQYF.

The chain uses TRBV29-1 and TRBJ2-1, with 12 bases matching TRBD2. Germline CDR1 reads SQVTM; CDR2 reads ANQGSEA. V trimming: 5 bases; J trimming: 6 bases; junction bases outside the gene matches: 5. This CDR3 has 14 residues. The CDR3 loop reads CSVPRLAGVNEQFF. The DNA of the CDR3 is TGCAGCGTTCCTCGACTAGCGGGAGTCAATGAGCAGTTCTTC.